This T cell receptor beta chain was sequenced during a study of cytomegalovirus exposure and HLA in healthy donors. For the study at large: Later analysis reported that the roughly 130 validation repertoires shared the platform of the roughly 670 first-cohort repertoires.

Points from the study as a whole: The tendency of first-cohort TCR clusters to co-occur in the 120 or so validation repertoires was the finding of a later analysis. The study designated fewer than 200 TCR beta chains cytomegalovirus-associated.

On this clone: Its antigen is unidentified.

CDR1 and CDR2 from the germline V gene are MNHNS and SASEGT. The J segment lost 7 bases and the V segment lost 5 bases, leaving 10 bases of the junction unmatched. The CDR3 is 15 amino acids. Sequencing used immunoSEQ multiplex PCR; TCRdb keeps in-frame clones, though not all of them. This repertoire shows 92,000 or so clones, around 96% found once; its top ten account for 0.78%. This TCR was recovered from a man between 18 and 29 years old in good health and CMV-seronegative. The chain couples TRBV6-1 to TRBJ1-5, with 8 nucleotides matching TRBD1. The sample was PBMCs. CDR3 sequence reads: CASSRQTGVGQPQHF. Here the CDR3 DNA reads TGTGCCAGCAGTAGACAGACAGGGGTAGGGCAGCCCCAGCATTTT.